One and the same sample provided the 11 T cell receptor beta chains below, sequenced in a study of blood T cell repertoires in COVID-19. Repertoires were generated with immunoSEQ multiplex PCR, while TCRdb's copy carries only in-frame clones and drops some. Of about 96,000 clones in the sample, around 80% were seen once. The sequencing sample was made of peripheral blood. These receptors all come from a man aged 50 or older who had recovered from COVID-19.

The rearrangement joins TRBV4-2 to TRBJ1-1; 9 bases line up with TRBD1. Trimming at V came to 0 bases and at J to 5 bases, leaving 4 bases not matched to a gene. The CDR3 has 15 amino acids. The V gene's germline CDR1 is LGHNA and CDR2 YNFKEQ. CDR3 nucleotide sequence: TGTGCCAGCAGCCAAGACGGACAGGGGATAACTGAAGCTTTCTTT. This sequence encodes CASSQDGQGITEAFF.

This clone appeared once. This chain uses TRBV6-7 with TRBJ2-3; D not resolved. TRBV6-7 is an open reading frame, and its role is uncertain. Trimming removed 1 base from V and 1 base from J, with 9 bases in between. CDR3 size: 15 residues. The CDR3 spells CASSYFGWGTDTQYF. Written as DNA, the CDR3 is TGTGCCAGCAGTTACTTCGGGTGGGGCACAGATACGCAGTATTTT.

The chain recombines TRBV29-1 with TRBJ2-7; TRBD1 aligns across 9 bases. Germline assignment: CDR1 SQVTM and CDR2 ANQGSEA. The V segment lost 4 bases and the J segment 4 bases; nucleotides outside the gene matches: 2. This CDR3 is built from 12 residues. The CDR3 is CSVATGGYEQYF. Written as DNA, the CDR3 is TGCAGCGTTGCGACAGGGGGGTACGAGCAGTACTTC.

This clone has just one count. The V gene is TRBV7-2, the J gene TRBJ1-4; no reliable D call. V was trimmed by 2 bases and J by 7 bases, leaving 14 bases between them. The CDR3 sequence is 15 residues long. From germline, CDR1 is SGHTA and CDR2 FQGNSA. The CDR3 loop is CASSLLGSAREKLFF. The CDR3, as DNA: TGTGCCAGCAGCTTATTAGGAAGCGCGCGTGAAAAACTGTTTTTT.

The chain carries TRBV6-6 and TRBJ2-7, with 8 positions matching TRBD1. Unmatched junction bases numbered 4, after V lost 2 bases and J lost 4 bases. Germline loops: CDR1 MNHNY, CDR2 SVGAGI (reference sequence). The CDR3 spans 14 residues. The CDR3 sequence: CASSYRTGFYEQYF. The DNA of the CDR3 is TGTGCCAGCAGTTACCGGACAGGGTTTTACGAGCAGTACTTC.

The chain links TRBV28 to TRBJ1-5; D gene uncertain. Deletions cut 5 bases from V and 0 bases from J, with 14 bases between. The CDR3 runs 16 residues. Germline values: CDR1 MDHEN, CDR2 SYDVKM. DNA of the CDR3: TGTGCCAGCAGTCCTCCGGGAGTAGTTAGCAATCAGCCCCAGCATTTT. As protein: CASSPPGVVSNQPQHF.

The V and J genes are TRBV3-1 (or the pseudogene TRBV3-2) and TRBJ1-1; perhaps TRBD1 as D (5 bases). The germline gives CDR1 LGHDT, CDR2 YNNKEL (reference sequence). CDR3 size: 15 residues. V shed 1 base and J shed 4 bases, with 13 bases lying between them. The CDR3 protein is CASSQAGGRGTEAFF. The CDR3 nucleotides are TGTGCCAGCAGCCAAGCGGGGGGGAGGGGCACTGAAGCTTTCTTT.

The chain couples TRBV5-8 to TRBJ1-1; TRBD1 is a possible D gene (6 bases). The CDR3 has 15 residues. V was cut by 5 bases and J by 2 bases, with 16 bases left in between. CDR1 is SGHTS and CDR2 is YDEGEE in the germline V gene. DNA for the CDR3: TGTGCCAGCAGACGCGACAGGTGGTTTAACACTGAAGCTTTCTTT. It yields the protein CASRRDRWFNTEAFF.

This clone was found once. The V and J genes are TRBV28 and TRBJ1-1; 8 nucleotides match TRBD1. The CDR3 is 16 amino acids. The junction had 9 bases not matched to a gene; V was cut back by 6 bases and J by 0 bases. Per the germline V gene, CDR1 is MDHEN and CDR2 is SYDVKM. As DNA, the CDR3 is TGTGCCAGCAGCCGAGACAGGGGCGCCATGAACACTGAAGCTTTCTTT. Translated, it gives CASSRDRGAMNTEAFF.

This sequence joins TRBV5-4 and TRBJ1-2, with unresolved D. The V gene's germline CDR1 is SGHNT and CDR2 YYREEE (reference sequence). This CDR3 region has 15 residues. Trimming took 0 bases from V and 4 from J, leaving 13 bases between them. In nucleotides, the CDR3 is TGTGCCAGCAGCTTGGACGAGGGCGCCGGCTATGGCTACACCTTC. It yields the protein CASSLDEGAGYGYTF.

This clone occurred a few times. The chain combines TRBV6-5 with TRBJ1-2; TRBD1 matches 12 bases. This CDR3 comprises 13 residues. J was trimmed by 4 bases and V by 8 bases; bases with no gene match: 2. Germline V gene lookup returns CDR1 MNHEY and CDR2 SVGAGI. CDR3 loop: CASGTGGIYGYTF. CDR3 coding DNA: TGTGCCAGCGGGACAGGGGGCATCTATGGCTACACCTTC.